The subject of this entry is one T cell receptor beta chain. Its antigen remains unidentified. Per germline, CDR1 SNHLY and CDR2 FYNNEI. The ends lost 5 bases at V and 1 base at J; junction bases unmatched: 3. The length of the CDR3 is 14 residues. Sequencing used cDNA as its template, made by extracting RNA and reverse transcribing it. Assay: immunoSEQ multiplex PCR; the TCRdb copy retains only in-frame clones and omits some. This table has about 180,000 clones, roughly 60% appearing once. Documented treatment: oral pan-JAK inhibitor, 5-10 mg twice daily. These data belong to a study of CD8+ T cells in alopecia areata. Study as a whole: Treated patients were scored for severity by percent of scalp affected.

Study-wide results and limits: Since there was just one nonresponder, nobody can yet say how baseline CD8+ expansion ties to response. Sequencing of scalp samples also captures resident alphabeta T cells of normal skin. Amid tofacitinib therapy, many expanded lesional clones stayed present in scalp and blood.

The sequencing used CD4+ T cells sorted from blood, collected at approximately week 60, from a patient treated with tofacitinib. This chain connects TRBV2 to TRBJ1-1; 8 bases match TRBD1. The receptor was isolated from a human donor with alopecia areata. The CDR3 spells CASSWTGSNTEAFF. The CDR3 DNA reads TGTGCCAGCAGTTGGACAGGGTCGAACACTGAAGCTTTCTTT. The full variable domain, completed using reference TRBV2 and TRBJ1-1, is EPEVTQTPSHQVTQMGQEVILRCVPISNHLYFYWYRQILGQKVEFLVSFYNNEISEKSEIFDDQFSVERPDGSNFTLKIRSTKLEDSAMYFCASSWTGSNTEAFFGQGTRLTVV.